The T cell receptor (beta chain) described here comes from a study of response to subunit inactivated influenza vaccine (dated by TCRdb to between 2017 and 2018). Turning to the overall study: Deep quantitative T cell receptor repertoire profiling was used in the study to track responses to a trivalent subunit inactivated influenza vaccine.

What the research found in general, with its limitations: The authors suggested that each seasonal influenza vaccination may recruit only a limited number of new T cells.

The CDR3 holds 15 amino acids from the cysteine to the phenylalanine. The retained sequence is limited to the CDR3, 45 bases, with the frame set at the first base. The germline V gene gives CDR1 as SGHRS and CDR2 as YFSETQ. V is pruned by 5 bases and J by 3 bases, leaving 5 bases of the junction without a gene match. This clonotype has only a few counts. Its antigen is currently not known. No clone much larger than this one lies a single base away; base qualities are absent. The protocol used for the library was RT-PCR. The sequencing machine was an Illumina HiSeq 2500. Clones were called with MiXCR by TCRdb after fastp trimmed the public reads at Q25, and only in-frame beta chains were retained. Rows with a matching CDR3 protein are joined into one entry that keeps the most common DNA and genes. In this sample the table shows roughly 670,000 distinct CDR3 sequences, approximately 14% of which occur a single time. Clones ranked in the top ten supply 7.6% of the sample.

The sample here was PBMCs from blood, taken less than 15 days before vaccination. The rearranged chain carries TRBV5-1 and TRBJ2-2; 9 central bases correspond to TRBD1. The TCR originated in a man aged 50-59 years who received an inactivated influenza vaccine. Donor details come from another sample of the same person, matched by shared clones. The CDR3 loop reads CASRERTGDTGELFF. The DNA sequence is TGCGCCAGCAGGGAACGGACAGGGGACACCGGGGAGCTGTTTTTT.